Listed below are T cell receptor beta chains from one sample, sequenced in a study of blood T cell repertoires in COVID-19. Clones were sequenced by immunoSEQ multiplex PCR, and TCRdb holds only the in-frame ones, with some missing. The data show 150,000 or so clones, with over 75% seen just once and approximately 40% held by the top ten. Source material: peripheral blood. The receptors here all came from a human donor in a cohort sampled during active COVID-19. The CDR3 runs from the conserved cysteine through the conserved F or W. A D gene is named only where the DNA matches it firmly. The size entry is marked missing in some rows and otherwise reads once, few, many or a size class.

clone_size | j_call | d_call | v_call | cdr3_aa | cdr3_nt
NA | TRBJ1-1 | NA | TRBV5-1 | CASSPSIGITEAFF | TGCGCCAGCAGCCCCTCAATCGGGATCACTGAAGCTTTCTTT
once | TRBJ2-3 | TRBD2 | TRBV18 | CASSPLVASGGLNTQYF | TGTGCCAGCTCACCATTGGTGGCTAGCGGGGGACTTAATACGCAGTATTTT
NA | TRBJ1-3 | TRBD1 | TRBV7-9 | CASSSLDRASGNTIYF | TGTGCCAGCAGCTCCCTAGACAGGGCCTCTGGAAACACCATATATTTT
NA | TRBJ2-4 | NA | TRBV25-1 | CASSEPGSKNIQYF | TGTGCCAGCAGTGAACCGGGATCTAAAAACATTCAGTACTTC
NA | TRBJ2-5 | NA | TRBV5-8 | CASSLLGGPETQYF | TGTGCCAGCAGCCTTTTGGGGGGGCCAGAGACCCAGTACTTC
few | TRBJ1-4 | NA | TRBV4-2 | CASSQDSRQSNEKLFF | TGTGCCAGCAGCCAAGACTCGCGACAGTCAAATGAAAAACTGTTTTTT
NA | TRBJ2-1 | TRBD2 | TRBV5-6 | CASSLTLGGREQFF | TGTGCCAGCAGCTTGACCCTGGGAGGGCGCGAGCAGTTCTTC
NA | TRBJ1-3 | NA | TRBV4-3 | CASSQDFRGLENTIYF | TGCGCCAGCAGCCAAGATTTTCGGGGACTTGAAAACACCATATATTTT
NA | TRBJ1-1 | NA | TRBV6-5 | CASRLVNTEAFF | TGTGCCAGCAGACTCGTTAACACTGAAGCTTTCTTT
NA | TRBJ2-1 | TRBD2 | TRBV19 | CASSSPGLADSYNEQFF | TGTGCCAGTAGTTCGCCGGGACTAGCGGACTCCTACAATGAGCAGTTCTTC
NA | TRBJ2-7 | NA | TRBV7-8 | CASTKEGVRSYEQYF | TGTGCCAGCACCAAAGAGGGGGTAAGGTCCTACGAGCAGTACTTC
NA | TRBJ1-2 | TRBD1 | TRBV5-1 | CASSSQTGGVYGYTF | TGCGCCAGCAGCTCCCAGACAGGGGGCGTCTATGGCTACACCTTC
NA | TRBJ1-1 | NA | TRBV19 | CASSTSPGWTTEAFF | TGTGCCAGTAGTACGTCGCCAGGGTGGACCACTGAAGCTTTCTTT
few | TRBJ1-2 | NA | TRBV4-1 | CASSQRAGYGYTF | TGCGCCAGCAGCCAGAGGGCAGGCTATGGCTACACCTTC
NA | TRBJ2-2 | NA | TRBV12-5 | CASAPWRAFAGELFF | TGTGCTAGTGCCCCTTGGAGGGCGTTCGCCGGGGAGCTGTTTTTT
NA | TRBJ2-5 | NA | TRBV5-1 | CASLSGTDRETQYF | TGCGCCAGCCTGTCCGGGACGGACAGAGAGACCCAGTACTTC
NA | TRBJ1-2 | TRBD1 | TRBV11-2 | CASSPAGTGSNYGYTF | TGTGCCAGCAGCCCAGCCGGGACAGGGTCTAACTATGGCTACACCTTC